This T cell receptor beta chain was identified during a study of blood T cell repertoires in COVID-19. Some clones are missing from TCRdb's copy, which holds only in-frame ones; the method was immunoSEQ multiplex PCR. The table records about 110,000 clones, 71% of them present only once. The length of the CDR3 is 10 residues. Trimming cost V 6 bases and J 8 bases, with 7 bases left between them. The sequence derives from a human donor with acute or convalescent COVID-19. The donor label of this sample is uncertain. The specimen sequenced was peripheral blood. The V call is TRBV12-3 or TRBV12-4, the J call TRBJ1-1, with TRBD1 as a possible D gene (5 bases). CDR3: CASRGVEAFF. CDR3 DNA sequence: TGTGCCAGCAGAGGGGTAGAAGCTTTCTTT.